These 18 T cell receptor beta chains share one sample of origin, sequenced in a study of regulatory T cells in long-lasting Graves disease. Sequencing libraries for TCR beta were prepared with iRepertoire HTBI primers and Arm-PCR of CDR3 regions. Each CDR3 protein is one row after TCRdb ran MiXCR on the multiplex PCR reads. The data hold roughly 420,000 distinct CDR3 sequences, with about 15% observed a single time. Noted time point: newly diagnosed GD, antithyroid drugs for less than 3 months. Making the TCR library involved RNA that had been extracted from PBMCs. These data also formed part of another study, on T cells in Graves' hyperthyroidism and ophthalmopathy.

The sequencing used peripheral blood mononuclear cells (PBMCs), collected at new diagnosis, from a patient treated with antithyroid drugs. The receptors stem from a woman aged 25 to 45 with Graves disease.

This clonotype has at least ten counts. The V call is TRBV20-1, the J call TRBJ2-1, with 11 bases matching TRBD2. CDR1 DFQATT and CDR2 SNEGSKA come from the germline V gene (reference sequence). J was trimmed by 4 bases and V by 0 bases; bases with no gene match: 5. CDR3 size: 16 residues. In DNA, the CDR3 is TGCAGTGCTAGAGATACTAGCGGGAGTGGGTACAATGAGCAGTTCTTC. Translated, it gives CSARDTSGSGYNEQFF.

V usage is TRBV6-1 and J usage is TRBJ2-2, with a possible D match to TRBD2 (9 bases). CDR1 is MNHNS and CDR2 is SASEGT in the germline V gene. Trimming took 10 bases from V and 5 from J, leaving 23 bases between them. The CDR3 totals 16 residues. CDR3 nucleotides: TGTGCCACCAGGGGGCTAGCGGGACTGGGAACCGGGGAGCTGTTTTTT. Protein product: CATRGLAGLGTGELFF.

This clonotype was seen at least ten times. The rearrangement uses TRBV2 and TRBJ2-3; D unclear. V was trimmed by 5 bases and J by 6 bases, leaving 12 bases between them. This CDR3 region has 13 residues. The V gene's germline CDR1 is SNHLY and CDR2 FYNNEI. CDR3 DNA: TGTGCCAGCAGTAGGATGCTTGTGGATACGCAGTATTTT. Encoded protein: CASSRMLVDTQYF.

This chain joins TRBV20-1 and TRBJ2-4, with D possibly being TRBD1 or TRBD2 (6 bases each). The CDR3 loop spans 19 amino acids. The germline V gene encodes CDR1 DFQATT and CDR2 SNEGSKA (reference sequence). Trimming pared 3 bases from V and 13 bases from J, leaving 37 bases between. CDR3 sequence: CSASPSSSVLAGGYNEQYF. CDR3 sequence (DNA): TGCAGTGCTAGTCCCTCGTCATCTGTCTTAGCCGGGGGCTACAATGAGCAGTACTTC.

This clonotype has at least ten counts. The genes are TRBV6-5 and TRBJ2-7, with TRBD2 matching 8 bases. CDR1 and CDR2 (germline): MNHEY, SVGAGI. The CDR3 is 15 residues long. V was pared by 2 bases and J by 4 bases, with 7 bases of the junction left unmatched. The CDR3 DNA sequence: TGTGCCAGCAGTTACCCCCAACGGGGGGGGTACGAGCAGTACTTC. It translates to CASSYPQRGGYEQYF.

The chain joins TRBV6-2 or TRBV6-3 to TRBJ1-1; D not resolved. CDR3 size: 16 residues. The V end was cut by 8 bases, the J end by 0 bases, with 19 bases between. CDR1 is MNHEY, CDR2 SVGEGT, per germline. The CDR3, as DNA: TGTGCCAGCTCCACCGGTCCTTGGAGGGTGAACACTGAAGCTTTCTTT. Translation gives CASSTGPWRVNTEAFF.

This clonotype was seen at least ten times. The rearrangement joins TRBV27 to TRBJ1-2, with no clear D. Trimming shortened V by 7 bases and J by 9 bases, and 18 bases separated the two germline ends. The CDR3 loop spans 13 amino acids. Germline CDR1 MNHEY, CDR2 SMNVEV (reference sequence). The DNA for the CDR3 is TGTGCCAGCACTGACACGAATTTTATTCGCTACACCTTC. Translating gives CASTDTNFIRYTF.

V and J are TRBV4-3 and TRBJ2-3; possibly TRBD2 for D (7 bases). Germline assignment: CDR1 LGHNA and CDR2 YSLEER. The CDR3 is made up of 15 amino acids. With 4 bases removed from V and 6 bases from J, the gap between germline ends came to 17 bases. CDR3 DNA: TGCGCCAGCAGCCGTGGGGGGGGGCGCGTGGATACGCAGTATTTT. Amino acid sequence: CASSRGGGRVDTQYF.

In this sample, this clonotype turned up many times. The chain joins TRBV11-2 to TRBJ1-1; 9 bases fit TRBD1. The CDR3 has 16 residues. The trim removed 4 bases at V and 3 bases at J, leaving 9 bases unmatched. The germline gives CDR1 SGHAT, CDR2 FQNNGV. The CDR3 nucleotides read TGTGCCAGCAGCTCACATCTACGGACAGGGGACACTGAAGCTTTCTTT. It translates to CASSSHLRTGDTEAFF.

This clonotype was counted at least ten times. The rearrangement links TRBV20-1 to TRBJ1-5; possible D gene TRBD1, 5 bases. Germline V CDR1 and CDR2: DFQATT, SNEGSKA (reference sequence). Between the trimmed V and J ends, which lost 0 bases and 7 bases, there was a span of 16 bases. CDR3 length: 15 amino acids. The CDR3 here is CSARETGGAGQPQHF. Here the CDR3 DNA reads TGCAGTGCTAGAGAAACAGGCGGCGCAGGGCAGCCCCAGCATTTT.

A remark on this clonotype: A much larger clone differs from this one at a single base, so this may be a read error. The rearrangement joins TRBV5-1 to TRBJ2-7, with D possibly being TRBD2 (5 bases). The CDR3 runs to 16 residues. Per the germline V gene, CDR1 is SGHRS and CDR2 is YFSETQ. CDR3 sequence: CTSSLVMGVFSDEQYF. CDR3 nucleotides: TGCACCAGCAGCTTGGTTATGGGAGTATTTTCGGACGAGCAGTACTTC.

Note on this clonotype: Mismatch with germline at one junction end may stem from a read error. This rearrangement joins TRBV5-1 to TRBJ2-1; D remains unclear. This CDR3 is built from 12 residues. CDR1 and CDR2 from the germline V gene are SGHRS and YFSETQ. The CDR3 sequence: CASSLAVNEQSF. In DNA form, the CDR3 reads TGCGCCAGCAGCTTGGCCGTTAATGAGCAGTCCTTC.

The V gene is TRBV6-2 or TRBV6-3, the J gene TRBJ2-3; 9 nucleotides line up with TRBD2. CDR3 length: 15 residues. After removal of 5 bases from V and 2 bases from J, the junction contained 5 bases not matched to a gene. Germline V gives CDR1 MNHEY, CDR2 SVGEGT. Here the CDR3 DNA reads TGTGCCAGCAGTAAGAGCGGGAGGACCACAGATACGCAGTATTTT. It encodes CASSKSGRTTDTQYF.

In its sample, this clonotype was seen many times. Here the CDR3 reads CASSPGPANTEAFF. Here the CDR3 DNA reads TGTGCCAGCAGCCCGGGACCAGCTAACACTGAAGCTTTCTTT. The chain employs TRBV7-8 and TRBJ1-1, with a weak D call TRBD1 (5 bases). V lost 5 bases, J lost 2 bases, and 12 bases lay in between. The V gene's germline CDR1 is SGHVS and CDR2 FQNEAQ. There are 14 residues in the CDR3.

About this clonotype itself: It is likely a read error: a sequence one base away is far more abundant. The rearrangement joins TRBV2 to TRBJ2-3; D is perhaps TRBD1 (6 bases). V lost 5 bases and J lost 0, with 18 bases in between. Germline lookup yields CDR1 SNHLY and CDR2 FYNNEI. CDR3 size: 17 residues. The CDR3 DNA follows: TGTGCCAGCAGTTTATCCCCCAGGGACACTAGCACAGATACGCAGTATTTT. It translates to CASSLSPRDTSTDTQYF.

V gene TRBV29-1 combines with J gene TRBJ2-7; no reliable D call. The CDR3 loop spans 13 amino acids. The germline V and J ends were trimmed by 5 bases and 3 bases, with 14 bases remaining between them. CDR1 is SQVTM and CDR2 is ANQGSEA in the germline V gene. CDR3 nucleotide sequence: TGCAGCGTTTCACGCAGTGGGCACTACGAGCAGTACTTC. As protein: CSVSRSGHYEQYF.

This clonotype was picked up many times. The V call is TRBV28, the J call TRBJ2-1, with 9 bases that match TRBD1. In germline, CDR1 is MDHEN, CDR2 SYDVKM. V trimming: 5 bases; J trimming: 6 bases; junction bases outside the gene matches: 11. This CDR3 region has 16 residues. DNA for the CDR3: TGTGCCAGCAGTGGACTTGGGACAGGGAATAGCAATGAGCAGTTCTTC. It codes for CASSGLGTGNSNEQFF.

This clonotype has at least ten counts. The J gene is TRBJ2-7, the V gene TRBV20-1; tentative D call: TRBD2 (5 bases). This CDR3 contains 13 residues. Trimming shortened V by 5 bases and J by 5 bases, and 16 bases separated the two germline ends. Germline lookup yields CDR1 DFQATT and CDR2 SNEGSKA (reference sequence). CDR3 protein: CSAPSGSRNEQYF. The CDR3, as DNA: TGCAGTGCTCCGTCGGGGAGCCGCAACGAGCAGTACTTC.